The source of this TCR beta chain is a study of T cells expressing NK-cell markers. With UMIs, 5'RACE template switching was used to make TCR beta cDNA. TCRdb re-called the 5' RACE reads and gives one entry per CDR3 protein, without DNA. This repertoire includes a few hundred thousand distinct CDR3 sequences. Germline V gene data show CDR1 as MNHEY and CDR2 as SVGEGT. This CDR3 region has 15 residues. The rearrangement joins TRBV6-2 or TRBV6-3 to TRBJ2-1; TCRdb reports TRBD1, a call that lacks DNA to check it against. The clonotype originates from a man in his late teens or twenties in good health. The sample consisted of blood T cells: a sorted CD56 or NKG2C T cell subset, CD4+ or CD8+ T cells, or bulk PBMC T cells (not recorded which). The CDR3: CASSKLGPPSDEQFF.